This is a list of T cell receptor beta chains from one sample in a study of CD8 T cells in Susac syndrome. TCRdb fed the immunoSEQ multiplex PCR reads into MiXCR, producing one record per CDR3 protein. This table holds around 50,000 distinct CDR3 sequences, approximately 92% found once. The sample was CD8+ T cells from PBMCs. Every receptor here comes from a human donor in good health. CDR3s include the opening cysteine and the closing phenylalanine or tryptophan. The order of the fields is J gene, V gene, D gene, clone size, CDR3 length, CDR3 DNA, CDR3 protein. A D gene is named only where the DNA matches it firmly. For some rows the clone size is stated as once, few or many, or as a class when expanded; others skip it.

j_call: TRBJ2-3
v_call: TRBV9
d_call: TRBD2
clone_size: -
cdr3_length: 14
cdr3_nt: TGTGCCAGCAGCCGAGCGGGAGGTACAGATACGCAGTATTTT
cdr3_aa: CASSRAGGTDTQYF

j_call: TRBJ2-7
v_call: TRBV28
d_call: TRBD1
clone_size: once
cdr3_length: 13
cdr3_nt: TGTGCCAGCAGAGGGGACAGGGGCTACGAGCAGTACTTC
cdr3_aa: CASRGDRGYEQYF

j_call: TRBJ2-5
v_call: TRBV12-3/TRBV12-4
d_call: -
clone_size: -
cdr3_length: 18
cdr3_nt: TGTGCCAGCAGTTTAGCGCTATTCCCAGCCGGGGGTAGGGAGACCCAGTACTTC
cdr3_aa: CASSLALFPAGGRETQYF

j_call: TRBJ2-2
v_call: TRBV7-9
d_call: -
clone_size: -
cdr3_length: 15
cdr3_nt: TGTGCCAGCAGCTTAGTGGCTACTAACACCGGGGAGCTGTTTTTT
cdr3_aa: CASSLVATNTGELFF

j_call: TRBJ2-2
v_call: TRBV4-1
d_call: -
clone_size: -
cdr3_length: 12
cdr3_nt: TGCGCCAGCAGCCAAGGGGTTGCGGAGCTGTTTTTT
cdr3_aa: CASSQGVAELFF

j_call: TRBJ2-5
v_call: TRBV19
d_call: TRBD2
clone_size: -
cdr3_length: 17
cdr3_nt: TGTGCCAGTAGTATTATTGCTAAGCGGGAGGACCGAGAGACCCAGTACTTC
cdr3_aa: CASSIIAKREDRETQYF

j_call: TRBJ2-2
v_call: TRBV6-2/TRBV6-3
d_call: -
clone_size: -
cdr3_length: 15
cdr3_nt: TGTGCCAGCAACAAGAATCGGAGGGACACCGGGGAGCTGTTTTTT
cdr3_aa: CASNKNRRDTGELFF

j_call: TRBJ2-7
v_call: TRBV11-2
d_call: TRBD2
clone_size: -
cdr3_length: 17
cdr3_nt: TGTGCCAGCAGCTTGGCGGGACTAGCGGGAGTTGGGAACGAGCAGTACTTC
cdr3_aa: CASSLAGLAGVGNEQYF

j_call: TRBJ1-1
v_call: TRBV7-2
d_call: -
clone_size: -
cdr3_length: 16
cdr3_nt: TGTGCCAGCAGCTTACCTCGAGACAGGCCGAACACTGAAGCTTTCTTT
cdr3_aa: CASSLPRDRPNTEAFF

j_call: TRBJ1-2
v_call: TRBV30
d_call: -
clone_size: -
cdr3_length: 13
cdr3_nt: TGTGCCTGGAGTTTGGGGGACCCTTATGGCTACACCTTC
cdr3_aa: CAWSLGDPYGYTF

j_call: TRBJ2-3
v_call: TRBV13
d_call: -
clone_size: -
cdr3_length: 14
cdr3_nt: TGTGCCAGCAGCTTAGGCCTGGTGGTAGATACGCAGTATTTT
cdr3_aa: CASSLGLVVDTQYF

j_call: TRBJ1-2
v_call: TRBV20-1
d_call: -
clone_size: once
cdr3_length: 13
cdr3_nt: TGCAGTGCCATGCCCCAGGGAGACTATGGCTACACCTTC
cdr3_aa: CSAMPQGDYGYTF

j_call: TRBJ1-1
v_call: TRBV28
d_call: -
clone_size: -
cdr3_length: 12
cdr3_nt: TGTGCCAGCAGTTTAGTAGGGAATGAAGCTTTCTTT
cdr3_aa: CASSLVGNEAFF

j_call: TRBJ1-1
v_call: TRBV6-2/TRBV6-3
d_call: TRBD1
clone_size: -
cdr3_length: 16
cdr3_nt: TGTGCCAGCACCGACGACAGGGAGGGGATGAACACTGAAGCTTTCTTT
cdr3_aa: CASTDDREGMNTEAFF

j_call: TRBJ2-7
v_call: TRBV4-2
d_call: TRBD1
clone_size: -
cdr3_length: 16
cdr3_nt: TGTGCCAGCAGCCAAGCCGAGACAGGGGGAAACTACGAGCAGTACTTC
cdr3_aa: CASSQAETGGNYEQYF

j_call: TRBJ1-1
v_call: TRBV6-5
d_call: -
clone_size: -
cdr3_length: 15
cdr3_nt: TGTGCCAGCAGAACTCCCCGGGACAAAAACACTGAAGCTTTCTTT
cdr3_aa: CASRTPRDKNTEAFF

j_call: TRBJ2-1
v_call: TRBV7-8
d_call: TRBD2
clone_size: -
cdr3_length: 15
cdr3_nt: TGTGCCAGCAGCTTAGTAGCGGGAGCACCCAATGAGCAGTTCTTC
cdr3_aa: CASSLVAGAPNEQFF

j_call: TRBJ2-2
v_call: TRBV12-3/TRBV12-4
d_call: TRBD2
clone_size: -
cdr3_length: 16
cdr3_nt: TGTGCCAGCAGTTTAGAGGGCGGGAGGGACACCGGGGAGCTGTTTTTT
cdr3_aa: CASSLEGGRDTGELFF

j_call: TRBJ1-5
v_call: TRBV7-6
d_call: -
clone_size: -
cdr3_length: 14
cdr3_nt: TGTGCCAGCACCTCGGGCTTCTTATGGCAGCCCCAGCATTTT
cdr3_aa: CASTSGFLWQPQHF

j_call: TRBJ2-7
v_call: TRBV7-2
d_call: -
clone_size: few
cdr3_length: 12
cdr3_nt: TGTGCCAGCAGCACTCACTCCTACGAGCAGTACTTC
cdr3_aa: CASSTHSYEQYF